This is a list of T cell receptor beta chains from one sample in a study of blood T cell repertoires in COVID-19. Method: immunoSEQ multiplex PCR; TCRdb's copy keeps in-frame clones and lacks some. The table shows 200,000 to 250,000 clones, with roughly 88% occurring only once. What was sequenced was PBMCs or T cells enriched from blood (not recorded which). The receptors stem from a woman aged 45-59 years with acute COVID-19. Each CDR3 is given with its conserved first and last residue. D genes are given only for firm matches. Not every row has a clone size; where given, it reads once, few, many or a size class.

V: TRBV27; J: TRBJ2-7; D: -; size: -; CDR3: CASSPRRGEQYF; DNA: TGTGCCAGCAGTCCCCGTCGGGGCGAGCAGTACTTC
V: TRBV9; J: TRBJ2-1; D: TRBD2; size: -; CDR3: CASSKSGGTYNEQFF; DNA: TGTGCCAGTAGTAAAAGCGGGGGAACCTACAATGAGCAGTTCTTC
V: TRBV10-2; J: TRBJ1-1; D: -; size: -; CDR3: CATLYPGRVTEAFF; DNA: TGCGCCACTCTTTATCCGGGCAGGGTCACTGAAGCTTTCTTT
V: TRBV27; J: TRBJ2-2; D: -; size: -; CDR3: CASSLSRRQLWFGELFF; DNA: TGTGCCAGCAGTTTATCGAGGCGCCAGTTGTGGTTCGGGGAGCTGTTTTTT
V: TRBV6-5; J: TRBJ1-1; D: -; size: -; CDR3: CASSYGSKGVNTEAFF; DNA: TGTGCCAGCAGTTACGGGTCAAAGGGGGTTAACACTGAAGCTTTCTTT
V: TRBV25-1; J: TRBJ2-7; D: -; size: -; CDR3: CASSEWVDSLYEQYF; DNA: TGTGCCAGCAGTGAATGGGTAGACAGTTTGTACGAGCAGTACTTC
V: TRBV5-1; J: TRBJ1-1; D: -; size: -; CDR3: CASSLVGPNTEAFF; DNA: TGCGCCAGCAGCTTGGTGGGCCCTAACACTGAAGCTTTCTTT
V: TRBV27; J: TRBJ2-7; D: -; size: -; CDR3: CASSSRLGSHYEQYF; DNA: TGTGCCAGCAGTTCTCGCCTCGGGTCCCACTACGAGCAGTACTTC
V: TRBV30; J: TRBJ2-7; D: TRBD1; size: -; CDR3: CAWSPIRDRGTYEQYF; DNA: TGTGCCTGGAGTCCTATCCGGGACAGGGGTACCTACGAGCAGTACTTC
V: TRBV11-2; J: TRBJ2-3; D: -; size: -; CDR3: CASSLAPQDTQYF; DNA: TGTGCCAGCAGCTTAGCCCCCCAAGATACGCAGTATTTT
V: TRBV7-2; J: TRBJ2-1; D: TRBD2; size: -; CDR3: CASSLFLASGKRIEQFF; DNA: TGTGCCAGCAGCTTATTTTTGGCTAGCGGGAAGAGGATTGAGCAGTTCTTC
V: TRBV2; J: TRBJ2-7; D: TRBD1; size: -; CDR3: CASSGGYGTGSSYEQYF; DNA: TGTGCCAGCAGTGGAGGCTATGGGACAGGAAGCTCCTACGAGCAGTACTTC
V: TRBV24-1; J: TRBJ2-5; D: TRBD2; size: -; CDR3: CATSDPSGRRETQYF; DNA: TGTGCCACCAGTGACCCTAGCGGGAGGCGAGAGACCCAGTACTTC
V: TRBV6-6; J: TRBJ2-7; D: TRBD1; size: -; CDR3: CASSYLGQGENEQYF; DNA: TGTGCCAGCAGTTATTTGGGACAGGGGGAAAACGAGCAGTACTTC
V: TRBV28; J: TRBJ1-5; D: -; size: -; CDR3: CASSLETGSGPQHF; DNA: TGTGCCAGCAGTTTGGAGACAGGAAGCGGGCCCCAGCATTTT
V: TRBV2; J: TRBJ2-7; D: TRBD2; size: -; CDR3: CASSKTSSSGTYEQYF; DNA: TGTGCCAGCAGTAAAACATCGTCTAGCGGCACCTACGAGCAGTACTTC
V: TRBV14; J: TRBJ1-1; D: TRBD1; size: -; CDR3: CASSHLRTGTEAFF; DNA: TGTGCCAGCAGCCACCTCAGGACAGGAACTGAAGCTTTCTTT
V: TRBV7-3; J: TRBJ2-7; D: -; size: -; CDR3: CASSVSTDYEQYF; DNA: TGTGCCAGCAGCGTCTCCACAGACTACGAGCAGTACTTC
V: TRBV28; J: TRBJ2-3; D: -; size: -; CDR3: CAFIYTQYF; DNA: TGTGCCTTTATTTATACGCAGTATTTT
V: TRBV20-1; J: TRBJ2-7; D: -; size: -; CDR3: CSASPPLLKGEQYF; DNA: TGCAGTGCTAGTCCCCCACTACTTAAAGGCGAGCAGTACTTC
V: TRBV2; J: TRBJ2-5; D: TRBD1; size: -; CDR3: CASSPTGDVSETQYF; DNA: TGTGCCAGCAGCCCAACAGGGGATGTTTCAGAGACCCAGTACTTC
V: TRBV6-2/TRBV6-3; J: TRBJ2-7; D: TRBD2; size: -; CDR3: CASSYSWGSGRKITYEQYF; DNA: TGTGCCAGCAGTTACTCCTGGGGTAGCGGGAGGAAAATAACCTACGAGCAGTACTTC
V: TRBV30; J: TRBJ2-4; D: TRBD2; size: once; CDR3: CACLTSGRGDIQYF; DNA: TGTGCCTGTCTGACTAGCGGGAGGGGGGACATTCAGTACTTC
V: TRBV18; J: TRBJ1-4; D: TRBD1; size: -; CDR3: CASSPRGQLNEKLFF; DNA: TGTGCCAGCTCACCGAGGGGACAGTTGAATGAAAAACTGTTTTTT
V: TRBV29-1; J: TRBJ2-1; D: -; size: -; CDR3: CSVVETAYNEQFF; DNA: TGCAGCGTTGTCGAGACAGCATACAATGAGCAGTTCTTC
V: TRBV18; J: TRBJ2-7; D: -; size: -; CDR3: CASSPGQGQVRSGGTLYEQYF; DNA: TGTGCCAGCTCACCCGGACAGGGGCAGGTTAGAAGCGGGGGGACTCTCTACGAGCAGTACTTC
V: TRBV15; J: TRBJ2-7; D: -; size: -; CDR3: CATSRLEGAAYEQYF; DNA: TGTGCCACCAGCAGGCTAGAGGGCGCAGCCTACGAGCAGTACTTC
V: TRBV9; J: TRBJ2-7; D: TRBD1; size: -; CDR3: CASSPPMDRSSYEQYF; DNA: TGTGCCAGCAGTCCTCCAATGGACAGGTCGTCCTACGAGCAGTACTTC
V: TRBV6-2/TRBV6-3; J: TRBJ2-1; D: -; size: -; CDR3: CASSRQGRRDEQFF; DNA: TGTGCCAGCAGCCGCCAGGGGCGTAGGGATGAGCAGTTCTTC
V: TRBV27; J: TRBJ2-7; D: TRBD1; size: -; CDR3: CASSFPPGQGSYEQYF; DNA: TGTGCCAGCAGTTTCCCTCCGGGACAGGGATCCTACGAGCAGTACTTC
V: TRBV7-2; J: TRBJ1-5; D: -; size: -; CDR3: CASSLDRSSNQPQHF; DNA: TGTGCCAGCAGCTTAGACAGATCTAGCAATCAGCCCCAGCATTTT
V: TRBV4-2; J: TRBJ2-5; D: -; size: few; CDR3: CASSQTQRETQYF; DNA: TGTGCCAGCAGCCAAACCCAACGGGAGACCCAGTACTTC
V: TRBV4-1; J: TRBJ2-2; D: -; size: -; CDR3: CASSLKRSGELFF; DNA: TGCGCCAGCAGCCTAAAGCGGAGCGGGGAGCTGTTTTTT
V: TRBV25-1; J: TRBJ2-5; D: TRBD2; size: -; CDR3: CASSESEREGLGQETQYF; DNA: TGTGCCAGCAGTGAATCGGAGCGGGAGGGCCTCGGGCAAGAGACCCAGTACTTC
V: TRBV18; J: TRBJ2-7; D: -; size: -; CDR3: CASSPGFSYEQYF; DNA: TGTGCCAGCTCACCCGGGTTTTCATACGAGCAGTACTTC
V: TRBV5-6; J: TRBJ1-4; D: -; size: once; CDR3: CASSPTERGVNEKLFF; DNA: TGTGCCAGCAGCCCCACGGAGCGGGGGGTGAATGAAAAACTGTTTTTT
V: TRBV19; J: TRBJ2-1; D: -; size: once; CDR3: CASSIPDREYNEQFF; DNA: TGTGCCAGTAGTATCCCCGACAGAGAATACAATGAGCAGTTCTTC
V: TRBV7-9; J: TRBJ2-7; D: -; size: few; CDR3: CASSLDDRPAEQYF; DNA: TGTGCCAGCAGCTTAGATGACAGGCCTGCAGAGCAGTACTTC
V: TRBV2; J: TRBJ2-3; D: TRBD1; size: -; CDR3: CASSRDRVFTDTQYF; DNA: TGTGCCAGCAGTAGGGACAGGGTTTTCACAGATACGCAGTATTTT
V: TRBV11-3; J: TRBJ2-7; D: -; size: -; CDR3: CASSLEADTYEQYF; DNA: TGTGCCAGCAGCTTAGAAGCAGACACCTACGAGCAGTACTTC
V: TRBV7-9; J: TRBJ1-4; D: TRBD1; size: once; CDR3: CASSLTGGDEKLFF; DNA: TGTGCCAGCAGCTTGACAGGGGGGGATGAAAAACTGTTTTTT
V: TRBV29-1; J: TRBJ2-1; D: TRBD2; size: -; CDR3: CSVTSGGSYNEQFF; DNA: TGCAGCGTCACCTCGGGGGGTTCCTACAATGAGCAGTTCTTC
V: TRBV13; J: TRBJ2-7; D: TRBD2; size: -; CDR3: CASSLGRGGEQYF; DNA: TGTGCCAGCAGCTTAGGCCGGGGGGGCGAGCAGTACTTC
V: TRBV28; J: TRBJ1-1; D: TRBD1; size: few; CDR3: CASSSHGTANTEAFF; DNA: TGTGCCAGCAGTTCGCACGGGACAGCGAACACTGAAGCTTTCTTT